These 15 T cell receptor beta chains were all obtained from the same sample, sequenced in a study of cytomegalovirus exposure and HLA in healthy donors. The primer mix had 60 Vbeta and 13 Jbeta primers. Sequencing was performed with immunoSEQ multiplex PCR; in TCRdb, only in-frame clones are kept and a portion is missing. Among approximately 290,000 clones listed, about four fifths were seen once. The specimen was PBMCs. The receptors derive from a girl aged 2 to 9 in good health and CMV-seronegative.

The V and J genes are TRBV5-1 and TRBJ2-1, with 13 bases matching TRBD2. The ends lost 5 bases at V and 7 bases at J; junction bases unmatched: 15. The CDR3 totals 18 residues. Germline lookup yields CDR1 SGHRS and CDR2 YFSETQ. The CDR3, as DNA: TGCGCCAGCAGAATATTCTTGGACGGGACTAGCGGGAAGAATGAGCAGTTCTTC. Translating it yields CASRIFLDGTSGKNEQFF.

V and J are TRBV6-4 and TRBJ2-2; 9 bases map to TRBD1. This CDR3 has 14 amino acids. J gave up 6 bases and V 6 bases, and 5 bases lay outside the gene matches. Per germline, CDR1 MRHNA and CDR2 SNTAGT. The CDR3 reads CASRQDRGSGELFF. In DNA, the CDR3 is TGTGCCAGCAGACAGGACAGGGGATCCGGGGAGCTGTTTTTT.

The chain couples TRBV6-6 to TRBJ1-5; unclear D gene. Trimming pared 0 bases from V and 2 bases from J, leaving 11 bases between. The germline V gene has CDR1 MNHNY and CDR2 SVGAGI (reference sequence). The CDR3 runs 16 residues. The CDR3 is CASSYSAGRGNQPQHF. The CDR3 DNA is TGTGCCAGCAGTTACTCGGCGGGGAGGGGCAATCAGCCCCAGCATTTT.

CDR3: CASTAGNQPQHF. The CDR3 coding sequence is TGTGCCAGCACCGCGGGAAATCAGCCCCAGCATTTT. This chain links TRBV2 with TRBJ1-5; D not resolved. The CDR3 spans 12 residues. Trimming removed 7 bases from V and 4 bases from J, with 8 bases in between. The germline CDR1 and CDR2 sequences are SNHLY and FYNNEI.

This sequence joins TRBV25-1 and TRBJ1-5; the D is unclear. This CDR3 contains 12 residues. The V gene lost 4 bases and the J gene lost 6 bases, with 7 bases spanning the gap. Looked up from germline, CDR1 is MGHDK and CDR2 is SYGVNS. DNA for the CDR3: TGTGCCAGCAGTGGTATCGGTCAGCCCCAGCATTTT. Translated, it gives CASSGIGQPQHF.

The chain links TRBV27 to TRBJ2-1, with D hard to call. The V gene's germline CDR1 is MNHEY and CDR2 SMNVEV (reference sequence). Deletions cut 7 bases from V and 4 bases from J, with 14 bases between. The CDR3 loop spans 14 amino acids. The CDR3 loop reads CASKSPGIYNEQFF. The DNA for the CDR3 is TGTGCCAGCAAGTCTCCAGGAATATACAATGAGCAGTTCTTC.

The CDR3 reads CASGRGRTTDTQYF. In DNA form, the CDR3 reads TGCGCCAGCGGGAGGGGACGCACCACAGATACGCAGTATTTT. This rearrangement joins TRBV10-2 to TRBJ2-3; 7 nucleotides agree with TRBD2. Germline values: CDR1 WSHSY, CDR2 SAAADI. J gave up 2 bases and V 8 bases, and 7 bases lay outside the gene matches. CDR3 length: 14 amino acids.

This sequence joins TRBV28 and TRBJ1-1; TRBD1 matches 7 bases. From germline, CDR1 is MDHEN and CDR2 SYDVKM. The junction had 7 bases not matched to a gene; V was cut back by 11 bases and J by 4 bases. The CDR3 totals 12 residues. This CDR3 reads CAVTGARTEAFF. The DNA of the CDR3 is TGTGCCGTCACAGGGGCCCGCACTGAAGCTTTCTTT. The entire variable domain, with the rest obtained from reference TRBV28 and TRBJ1-1, is as follows: DVKVTQSSRYLVKRTGEKVFLECVQDMDHENMFWYRQDPGLGLRLIYFSYDVKMKEKGDIPEGYSVSREKKERFSLILESASTNQTSMYLCAVTGARTEAFFGQGTRLTVV.

This sequence joins TRBV6-5 and TRBJ1-1; 9 bases agree with TRBD1. The junction had 5 bases not matched to a gene; V was cut back by 6 bases and J by 6 bases. Germline V lookup: CDR1 MNHEY, CDR2 SVGAGI. The CDR3 has 13 amino acids. This chain's CDR3 is CASRDRGHAEAFF. CDR3 DNA: TGTGCCAGCAGGGACAGGGGTCATGCTGAAGCTTTCTTT.

The CDR3 nucleotides are TGTGCCAGCAGTTCGTCGAGGAACGAGCAGTACTTC. It codes for CASSSSRNEQYF. This chain uses TRBV28 with TRBJ2-7, with D unclear. The CDR3 consists of 12 residues. V lost 4 bases and J 5 bases, leaving 9 bases between the germline ends. Germline-derived CDR1 and CDR2 are MDHEN and SYDVKM.

The chain has TRBV28 and TRBJ1-1; perhaps TRBD1 as D (6 bases). Germline V lookup: CDR1 MDHEN, CDR2 SYDVKM. The V end lost 5 bases, the J end lost 6 bases, and 10 bases lay between the germline ends. CDR3 length equals 12 residues. The CDR3 bases are TGTGCCAGCAGTGGGACAAAGGCTGAAGCTTTCTTT. It encodes CASSGTKAEAFF.

The chain recombines TRBV27 with TRBJ2-1; D ambiguous. Germline CDR1 MNHEY, CDR2 SMNVEV (reference sequence). Trimming left V 0 bases short and J 6 bases short, with 6 bases between. The CDR3 runs 13 residues. CDR3 loop: CASSLSTRNEQFF. The CDR3 DNA reads as TGTGCCAGCAGTTTATCGACTCGCAATGAGCAGTTCTTC.

The chain combines TRBV7-2 with TRBJ1-3; the D is unclear. V dropped 2 bases and J dropped 4 bases, with 6 bases sitting between them. The CDR3 has 13 amino acids. Germline V gene data show CDR1 as SGHTA and CDR2 as FQGNSA. Here the CDR3 reads CASSLFGGNTIYF. CDR3 nucleotide sequence: TGTGCCAGCAGCTTATTCGGGGGAAACACCATATATTTT. Using reference TRBV7-2 and TRBJ1-3 for the parts outside the CDR3, the full variable domain is GAGVSQSPSNKVTEKGKDVELRCDPISGHTALYWYRQSLGQGLEFLIYFQGNSAPDKSGLPSDRFSAERTGGSVSTLTIQRTQQEDSAVYLCASSLFGGNTIYFGEGSWLTVV.

V and J are TRBV27 and TRBJ2-1, with 15 bases fitting TRBD2. Germline lookup yields CDR1 MNHEY and CDR2 SMNVEV (reference sequence). The CDR3 sequence is 14 residues long. Trimming removed 6 bases from V and 9 bases from J; junction bases left unmatched: 3. The CDR3 sequence is CASSRTSGRVEQFF. CDR3 nucleotide sequence: TGTGCCAGCAGCCGGACTAGCGGGAGGGTTGAGCAGTTCTTC.

The chain couples TRBV5-6 to TRBJ2-7; the D gene is possibly TRBD2 (6 bases). This CDR3 has 15 residues. Per the germline V gene, CDR1 is SGHDT and CDR2 is YYEEEE. V lost 3 bases, J lost 7 bases, and 20 bases lay in between. CDR3 region: CASSSTGARKGEQYF. CDR3 bases: TGTGCCAGCAGCTCAACGGGAGCCAGAAAGGGGGAGCAGTACTTC.